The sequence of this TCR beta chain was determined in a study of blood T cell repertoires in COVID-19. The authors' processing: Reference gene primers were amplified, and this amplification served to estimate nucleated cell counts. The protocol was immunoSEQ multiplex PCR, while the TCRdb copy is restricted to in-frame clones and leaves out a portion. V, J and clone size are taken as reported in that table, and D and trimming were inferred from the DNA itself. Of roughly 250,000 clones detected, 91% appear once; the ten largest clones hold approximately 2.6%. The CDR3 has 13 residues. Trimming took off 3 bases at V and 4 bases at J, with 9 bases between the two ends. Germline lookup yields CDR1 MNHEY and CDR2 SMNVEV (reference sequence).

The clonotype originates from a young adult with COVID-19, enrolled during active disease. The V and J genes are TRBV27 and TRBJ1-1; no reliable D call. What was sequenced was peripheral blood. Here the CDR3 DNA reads TGTGCCAGCAGTTTGGTAGAGGGCACTGAAGCTTTCTTT. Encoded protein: CASSLVEGTEAFF.